This T cell receptor beta chain was captured in a study of cytomegalovirus exposure and HLA in healthy donors. PCR amplification relied on 60 Vbeta primers (plus 13 Jbeta primers). This table comes from immunoSEQ multiplex PCR, and its TCRdb copy is limited to in-frame clones, with some not included. Of fewer than 200,000 clones listed, roughly 80% are singletons. The CDR3 length is 14 residues. V lost 4 bases and J 3 bases, leaving 13 bases between the germline ends. The germline V gene has CDR1 SGHDT and CDR2 YYEEEE. The receptor comes from a female donor in good health and CMV-seronegative. Sequencing input: PBMCs. The chain employs TRBV5-6 and TRBJ1-2; TRBD1 might be the D (5 bases). As DNA, the CDR3 is TGTGCCAGCAGCCTGAGGTGGGGGGACTATGGCTACACCTTC. Its translation is CASSLRWGDYGYTF.